The 18 T cell receptor beta chains listed next were all sequenced from one sample in a study of blood T cell repertoires in COVID-19. This table comes from immunoSEQ multiplex PCR, and its TCRdb copy is limited to in-frame clones, with some not included. This table holds a few hundred thousand clones, approximately 86% found once. The source material was PBMCs or T cells enriched from blood (not recorded which). Source of these receptors: a woman in her thirties or forties with acute COVID-19.

This clone was seen only a few times. The CDR3 DNA reads TGTGCCAGCTCACGGGACAGCCCTAGCAATCAGCCCCAGCATTTT. Translated, it gives CASSRDSPSNQPQHF. The chain recombines TRBV18 with TRBJ1-5, with TRBD1 identical over 7 bases. The CDR3 covers 15 residues. CDR1 KGHSH and CDR2 LQKENI come from the germline V gene. The junction had 3 bases not matched to a gene; V was cut back by 4 bases and J by 0 bases.

V is TRBV10-1 and J is TRBJ2-2, with a possible D match to TRBD1 (5 bases). The CDR3 has 12 residues. Germline V gene lookup returns CDR1 WNHNN and CDR2 SYGVQD (reference sequence). Trimming removed 6 bases from V and 5 bases from J, with 7 bases in between. The CDR3 region is CASSQGTGELFF. The CDR3 bases are TGCGCCAGCAGCCAGGGTACCGGGGAGCTGTTTTTT.

This chain uses TRBV4-3 with TRBJ1-2; tentative D call: TRBD1 (5 bases). Trimming shortened V by 1 base and J by 2 bases, and 17 bases separated the two germline ends. The CDR3 is 17 amino acids. Germline-derived CDR1 and CDR2 are LGHNA and YSLEER. CDR3 coding DNA: TGCGCCAGCAGCCAAGCGGCGGCTGGGCAGGGCAACTATGGCTACACCTTC. Translated, it gives CASSQAAAGQGNYGYTF.

The V and J genes are TRBV25-1 and TRBJ2-7, with D hard to call. V lost 4 bases and J 6 bases, leaving 10 bases between the germline ends. The CDR3 has 12 residues. Germline CDR1 and CDR2: MGHDK and SYGVNS. The CDR3 nucleotides are TGTGCCAGCAGTGCTAGTGGTGGCGAGCAGTACTTC. It codes for CASSASGGEQYF.

The chain links TRBV5-4 to TRBJ2-7; TRBD1 is a possible D gene (5 bases). CDR1 and CDR2 from the germline V gene are SGHNT and YYREEE (reference sequence). V gave up 3 bases and J gave up 7 bases, with 17 bases separating them. The CDR3 has 14 residues. CDR3 region: CASSSPRARREQYF. The CDR3 coding sequence is TGTGCCAGCAGCTCGCCCAGGGCGCGTCGGGAGCAGTACTTC.

This chain uses TRBV9 with TRBJ2-2, with TRBD1 matching 7 bases. CDR1 is SGDLS and CDR2 is YYNGEE in the germline V gene. CDR3 length: 15 residues. The trim removed 0 bases at V and 7 bases at J, leaving 6 bases unmatched. In nucleotides, the CDR3 is TGTGCCAGCAGCGTAGGGCGACAGGGTAACGGGGAGCTGTTTTTT. It specifies CASSVGRQGNGELFF.

V is TRBV6-4 and J is TRBJ2-1; 8 nucleotides agree with TRBD1. The CDR3 extends over 15 amino acids. Germline V gene sequence: CDR1 MRHNA, CDR2 SNTAGT. With V trimmed by 6 bases and J by 2 bases, 6 bases remained unmatched. The CDR3 nucleotides read TGTGCCAGCAGCGAAGGGACAGGCGCCTACAATGAGCAGTTCTTC. Its translation: CASSEGTGAYNEQFF.

This chain uses TRBV7-2 with TRBJ2-2, with D perhaps TRBD2 (6 bases). The CDR3 contains 14 residues. Trimming cost V 6 bases and J 2 bases, with 10 bases left between them. Looked up from germline, CDR1 is SGHTA and CDR2 is FQGNSA. The DNA for the CDR3 is TGTGCCAGCAGGGGGGGAAAAAACACCGGGGAGCTGTTTTTT. Protein sequence: CASRGGKNTGELFF.

The rearrangement uses TRBV10-3 and TRBJ2-5; 7 nucleotides align to TRBD2. Germline V gene data show CDR1 as ENHRY and CDR2 as SYGVKD. With V trimmed by 6 bases and J by 1 base, 5 bases remained unmatched. This CDR3 has 14 residues. CDR3 sequence: CAISPSGGQETQYF. CDR3 sequence (DNA): TGTGCCATCAGCCCGTCGGGGGGCCAAGAGACCCAGTACTTC.

CDR3 sequence reads: CASSTRGSETQYF. As DNA, the CDR3 is TGTGCCAGCAGCACCAGGGGTTCAGAGACCCAGTACTTC. The V gene is TRBV12-3 or TRBV12-4, the J gene TRBJ2-5; TRBD1 might be the D (6 bases). The CDR3 contains 13 residues. V was cut by 6 bases and J by 4 bases, with 12 bases left in between.

The gene calls are TRBV5-8 and TRBJ1-2; TRBD1 aligns across 8 bases. The CDR3 is 13 amino acids. The V gene's germline CDR1 is SGHTS and CDR2 YDEGEE. V lost 4 bases and J lost 5; bases outside the gene matches: 4. CDR3 DNA sequence: TGTGCCAGCAGCCCCGGGACAGGATATGGCTACACCTTC. Its translation is CASSPGTGYGYTF. The full variable domain, in which reference TRBV5-8 and TRBJ1-2 provide the parts outside the CDR3, is EAGVTQSPTHLIKTRGQQATLRCSPISGHTSVYWYQQALGLGLQFLLWYDEGEERNRGNFPPRFSGRQFPNYSSELNVNALELEDSALYLCASSPGTGYGYTFGSGTRLTVV.

The gene calls are TRBV7-3 and TRBJ2-3, with 11 nucleotides matching TRBD2. J gave up 0 bases and V 1 base, and 3 bases lay outside the gene matches. CDR3 length: 17 amino acids. Germline-derived CDR1 and CDR2 are SGHTA and FQGTGA. The CDR3: CASSLKSSGGSTDTQYF. As DNA, the CDR3 is TGTGCCAGCAGCTTAAAATCTAGCGGGGGGAGCACAGATACGCAGTATTTT.

To note about this clone: The identical CDR3 is also encoded by other nucleotide sequences in the sample. The rearrangement links TRBV7-9 to TRBJ1-5, with 8 bases matching TRBD1. V was clipped by 3 bases and J by 5 bases; unmatched bases: 3. CDR1 and CDR2 from the germline V gene are SEHNR and FQNEAQ (reference sequence). This CDR3 spans 14 amino acids. As DNA, the CDR3 is TGTGCCAGCAGCTTGGACAGGGAGGATCAGCCCCAGCATTTT. It specifies CASSLDREDQPQHF.

Only one count was recorded for this clone. The chain is built from TRBV9 and TRBJ2-5; possibly TRBD1 for D (6 bases). The CDR3 runs to 16 residues. The V end was cut by 0 bases, the J end by 4 bases, with 16 bases between. Germline CDR1 and CDR2: SGDLS and YYNGEE. CDR3 DNA sequence: TGTGCCAGCAGCGTAGGTCAGGGTTTAGGGGGAGAGACCCAGTACTTC. It translates to CASSVGQGLGGETQYF. Together with reference TRBV9 and TRBJ2-5, the CDR3 gives the full variable domain: DSGVTQTPKHLITATGQRVTLRCSPRSGDLSVYWYQQSLDQGLQFLIQYYNGEERAKGNILERFSAQQFPDLHSELNLSSLELGDSALYFCASSVGQGLGGETQYFGPGTRLLVL.

The chain combines TRBV19 with TRBJ2-5; 12 positions agree with TRBD2. The length of the CDR3 is 16 residues. Germline CDR1 and CDR2: LNHDA and SQIVND (reference sequence). Losses at the gene ends were 1 base for V and 5 bases for J; bases not matched to a gene: 5. The CDR3 protein is CASSIVLAGGGETQYF. For the CDR3, the DNA is TGTGCCAGTAGTATAGTACTAGCGGGAGGCGGCGAGACCCAGTACTTC.

The genes are TRBV15 and TRBJ1-2; maybe TRBD1 (5 bases). In germline, CDR1 is LNHNV, CDR2 YYDKDF (reference sequence). The ends were cut back, 3 bases at V and 3 bases at J, with 14 bases in the middle. There are 15 residues in the CDR3. The CDR3 nucleotides are TGTGCCACCAGCAGGAATAGGGGAGGCCACTATGGCTACACCTTC. Its translation is CATSRNRGGHYGYTF.

As concerns this clone: Within the sample, other DNA sequences also encode this same CDR3. Written as DNA, the CDR3 is TGCGCCAGCAGCTCGACAGGGGACTCTGGAAACACCATATATTTT. Translating gives CASSSTGDSGNTIYF. This chain links TRBV5-1 with TRBJ1-3; 8 bases fit TRBD1. The germline CDR1 and CDR2 sequences are SGHRS and YFSETQ. The CDR3 consists of 15 residues. Trimming removed 3 bases from V and 0 bases from J; junction bases left unmatched: 2.

This clone was counted a few times. V is TRBV4-1 and J is TRBJ1-3; 7 bases fit TRBD1. The CDR3 loop spans 15 amino acids. CDR1 and CDR2 from the germline V gene are MGHRA and YSYEKL. The ends lost 0 bases at V and 4 bases at J; junction bases unmatched: 3. CDR3 sequence (DNA): TGCGCCAGCAGCCAAGATTTAGGGGGCGGAAACACCATATATTTT. Its translation is CASSQDLGGGNTIYF.